The TCR beta chain described here comes from a study of T cells in Graves' hyperthyroidism and ophthalmopathy. Study context: The blood sample was taken at first diagnosis, before treatment began.

The authors obtained PBMCs from 9 to 10 ml of fresh peripheral blood. Concerning this clonotype itself: The antigen is not known.

The germline V gene encodes CDR1 MNHEY and CDR2 SMNVEV (reference sequence). The CDR3 runs 15 residues. With 5 bases removed from V and 5 bases from J, the gap between germline ends came to 16 bases. Study-wide points: The model predicted ophthalmopathy a median roughly six months before onset.

Researchers amplified the TCR beta CDR3 regions from RNA transcripts. Primed by the HTBI set, a first-round RT-PCR was run on the TCR CDR3. MiXCR was run by TCRdb on the multiplex PCR reads, yielding one entry per CDR3 protein. The profile shows hundreds of thousands of distinct CDR3 sequences, 15% to 18% of them singletons. This receptor was identified in a woman aged 18-29 years with Graves' hyperthyroidism that later progressed to Graves' ophthalmopathy. Sequenced sample: blood. This chain connects TRBV27 to TRBJ1-5; tentatively, D is TRBD1 (6 bases). CDR3 sequence: CASSPLGQSYQPQHF. The CDR3 DNA follows: TGTGCCAGCAGTCCCCTGGGACAAAGCTATCAGCCCCAGCATTTT.